The clone carrying this T cell receptor (beta chain) appeared a few times. Antigen specificity is unknown. The data belong to a study of CD8 T cells in ankylosing spondylitis. Study-level findings and limits: A TCR beta motif made of about 8 highly homologous variants seemed typical of ankylosing spondylitis blood. Previous work reported some of these motif variants in the synovial fluid and blood of reactive arthritis. As reported, disease-linked clones showed significant enrichment in matched ankylosing spondylitis synovial fluid. Within peripheral blood, clones linked to disease were CD8+ and relatively rare.

Preparation of TCR beta libraries was done by quantitative 5'-RACE with molecular barcodes. MiXCR, run by TCRdb on the 5' RACE reads, gives a single entry per CDR3 protein. The data contain approximately 500,000 distinct CDR3 sequences, about 12% of them singletons. This CDR3 is built from 14 residues. Germline V gene lookup returns CDR1 SGHKS and CDR2 YYEKEE (reference sequence). With V trimmed by 4 bases and J by 4 bases, 6 bases remained unmatched. The sample taken for sequencing was blood, either unsorted or a sorted T cell fraction (not recorded which). The chain employs TRBV5-5 and TRBJ1-2; 8 nucleotides align to TRBD1. The sequence was collected from a male donor with ankylosing spondylitis. CDR3 sequence: CASSAGDRRYGYTF. DNA of the CDR3: TGTGCCAGCAGCGCCGGGGACAGGCGCTATGGCTACACCTTC.